This passage covers 21 T cell receptor beta chains from one sample sequenced in a study of radiotherapy plus CTLA-4 blockade in lung cancer. The table came from immunoSEQ multiplex PCR; TCRdb's copy has only in-frame clones and leaves some out. Among roughly 30,000 clones listed, roughly 80% were seen once. Specimen: peripheral blood, collected from a patient treated with radiotherapy plus ipilimumab. The receptors here all came from a human donor with non-small cell lung cancer who had stable disease on radiotherapy plus ipilimumab.

The V and J genes are TRBV27 and TRBJ2-2, with no clear D. The germline V gene encodes CDR1 MNHEY and CDR2 SMNVEV (reference sequence). V was shortened by 6 bases and J by 2 bases, with 13 bases between the two germline ends. The CDR3 sequence is 15 residues long. CDR3 in amino acids: CASRAFAPNTGELFF. The DNA for the CDR3 is TGTGCCAGCAGGGCTTTCGCACCTAACACCGGGGAGCTGTTTTTT.

The chain uses TRBV5-8 and TRBJ2-3; TRBD2 matches 9 bases. Germline CDR1 and CDR2: SGHTS and YDEGEE. The CDR3 has 17 amino acids. V was clipped by 3 bases and J by 0 bases; unmatched bases: 8. The CDR3 nucleotides read TGTGCCAGCAGCTGGGGTCTAGCGGGGCTTAGCACAGATACGCAGTATTTT. This gives the protein CASSWGLAGLSTDTQYF.

The V and J genes are TRBV27 and TRBJ1-6; D gene uncertain. The germline V gene encodes CDR1 MNHEY and CDR2 SMNVEV (reference sequence). The V end lost 6 bases, the J end lost 7 bases, and 7 bases lay between the germline ends. The CDR3 consists of 12 residues. The CDR3 loop is CASRQLNSPLHF. CDR3 nucleotides: TGTGCCAGCAGACAGCTGAATTCACCCCTCCACTTT.

The rearrangement uses TRBV5-1 and TRBJ1-1, with a weak D call TRBD1 (6 bases). V was trimmed by 6 bases and J by 1 base, leaving 13 bases between them. The CDR3 consists of 14 residues. The germline CDR1 and CDR2 sequences are SGHRS and YFSETQ. CDR3 bases: TGCGCCAGCACCTATTCGACAGGGAACACTGAAGCTTTCTTT. It yields the protein CASTYSTGNTEAFF.

This clone was observed a handful of times. The CDR3: CASSSGQQLEKLFF. CDR3 nucleotides: TGTGCCAGCAGCTCTGGACAACAGCTTGAAAAACTGTTTTTT. V and J are TRBV5-4 and TRBJ1-4; TRBD1 is a possible D gene (5 bases). The CDR3 totals 14 residues. V lost 3 bases and J 7 bases, leaving 13 bases between the germline ends. CDR1 is SGHNT and CDR2 is YYREEE in the germline V gene (reference sequence).

The chain carries TRBV6-8 and TRBJ1-5; D remains ambiguous. The germline V gene encodes CDR1 MNHGY and CDR2 SAAAGT. V shed 6 bases and J shed 0 bases, with 12 bases lying between them. This CDR3 is built from 15 residues. The CDR3 protein is CASREQLYSNQPQHF. The CDR3 region has the DNA TGTGCCAGCAGGGAACAGCTATATAGCAATCAGCCCCAGCATTTT.

The V call is TRBV7-2, the J call TRBJ2-3; no clear D gene. Germline V gives CDR1 SGHTA, CDR2 FQGNSA. This CDR3 region has 16 residues. V lost 2 bases to trimming and J lost 2 bases, with 14 bases between them. The CDR3 DNA follows: TGTGCCAGCAGCTTACAACCAGAAGGAGTCACAGATACGCAGTATTTT. It translates to CASSLQPEGVTDTQYF.

V and J are TRBV30 and TRBJ2-6; D assignment may be TRBD1 or TRBD2 (7 bases each). The CDR3 has 16 amino acids. Trimming left V 7 bases short and J 4 bases short, with 20 bases between. In germline, CDR1 is GTSNPN, CDR2 SVGIG (reference sequence). This CDR3 is CAYSTGRASGANVLTF. The CDR3 DNA is TGTGCCTACTCGACAGGGAGGGCTTCCGGGGCCAACGTCCTGACTTTC.

This clone occurred once. The chain links TRBV5-1 to TRBJ2-5, with D possibly TRBD1 on 6 matching bases. V lost 10 bases to trimming and J lost 5 bases, with 9 bases between them. Looked up from germline, CDR1 is SGHRS and CDR2 is YFSETQ. CDR3 length equals 10 residues. The CDR3 DNA is TGCGCCTCCCAGGGGGAGACCCAGTACTTC. It is translated as CASQGETQYF.

The rearrangement uses TRBV5-6 and TRBJ1-1, with D unclear. Germline CDR1 reads SGHDT; CDR2 reads YYEEEE. Trimming removed 4 bases from V and 4 bases from J, with 11 bases in between. The CDR3 consists of 13 residues. The CDR3 loop is CASSQTIGTEAFF. In nucleotides, the CDR3 is TGTGCCAGCAGCCAAACAATTGGCACTGAAGCTTTCTTT.

The chain has TRBV19 and TRBJ1-2; 8 bases fit TRBD1. The J segment lost 3 bases and the V segment lost 5 bases, leaving 2 bases of the junction unmatched. Germline V gene data show CDR1 as LNHDA and CDR2 as SQIVND (reference sequence). CDR3 length equals 13 residues. In DNA, the CDR3 is TGTGCCAGTAGTCAACAGGGGGACTATGGCTACACCTTC. Its protein product is CASSQQGDYGYTF.

The chain joins TRBV9 to TRBJ2-3, with TRBD2 identical over 15 bases. CDR1 and CDR2 from the germline V gene are SGDLS and YYNGEE. The CDR3 loop spans 19 amino acids. Losses at the gene ends were 2 bases for V and 0 bases for J; bases not matched to a gene: 7. The CDR3: CASSVTGTSGGLSTDTQYF. The CDR3 nucleotides read TGTGCCAGCAGCGTCACCGGGACTAGCGGGGGGCTCAGCACAGATACGCAGTATTTT.

The rearrangement uses TRBV2 and TRBJ1-5; D not resolved. V was cut by 8 bases and J by 7 bases, with 9 bases left in between. CDR1 is SNHLY and CDR2 is FYNNEI in the germline V gene. The CDR3 spans 11 residues. CDR3 amino acids: CASCSVQPQHF. The CDR3 nucleotides read TGTGCCAGCTGCAGCGTGCAGCCCCAGCATTTT.

V and J are TRBV28 and TRBJ1-2; D unclear. Trimming cost V 0 bases and J 8 bases, with 4 bases left between them. CDR1 is MDHEN and CDR2 is SYDVKM in the germline V gene. The CDR3 has 11 amino acids. CDR3 loop: CASSLWEGYTF. The CDR3 DNA sequence: TGTGCCAGCAGTTTATGGGAGGGCTACACCTTC.

The rearrangement joins TRBV5-1 to TRBJ1-1; 7 bases agree with TRBD1. The CDR3 is 14 residues long. V lost 3 bases and J lost 4; bases outside the gene matches: 6. Germline CDR1 reads SGHRS; CDR2 reads YFSETQ. CDR3 loop: CASSWRQGGTEAFF. CDR3 DNA sequence: TGCGCCAGCAGCTGGAGGCAGGGGGGCACTGAAGCTTTCTTT.

This clone showed up just a few times. The DNA for the CDR3 is TGTGCCAGCTCACCAATTAGGAACACTGAAGCTTTCTTT. This translates into CASSPIRNTEAFF. This sequence joins TRBV18 and TRBJ1-1, with unresolved D. This CDR3 spans 13 amino acids. Trimming pared 2 bases from V and 1 base from J, leaving 5 bases between. Looked up from germline, CDR1 is KGHSH and CDR2 is LQKENI.

The rearrangement joins TRBV9 to TRBJ1-5; D unclear. Germline V gives CDR1 SGDLS, CDR2 YYNGEE. CDR3 length equals 15 residues. Deletions cut 0 bases from V and 2 bases from J, with 9 bases between. CDR3 DNA sequence: TGTGCCAGCAGCGTAGGGGGATGGGGCAATCAGCCCCAGCATTTT. Translation gives CASSVGGWGNQPQHF. Combining the CDR3 with reference TRBV9 and TRBJ1-5 gives the whole variable domain DSGVTQTPKHLITATGQRVTLRCSPRSGDLSVYWYQQSLDQGLQFLIQYYNGEERAKGNILERFSAQQFPDLHSELNLSSLELGDSALYFCASSVGGWGNQPQHFGDGTRLSIL.

V is TRBV5-8 and J is TRBJ1-2; D uncertain. Trimming stripped 0 bases from V and 1 base from J, with 7 bases between. CDR3 size: 14 residues. Germline-derived CDR1 and CDR2 are SGHTS and YDEGEE. CDR3 in DNA: TGTGCCAGCAGCTTGGTTTGGAGTAACTATGGCTACACCTTC. It yields the protein CASSLVWSNYGYTF. Combining the CDR3 with reference TRBV5-8 and TRBJ1-2 gives the whole variable domain EAGVTQSPTHLIKTRGQQATLRCSPISGHTSVYWYQQALGLGLQFLLWYDEGEERNRGNFPPRFSGRQFPNYSSELNVNALELEDSALYLCASSLVWSNYGYTFGSGTRLTVV.

This chain links TRBV12-5 with TRBJ2-1; either TRBD1 or TRBD2 may supply D (6 bases each). Trimming left V 2 bases short and J 10 bases short, with 12 bases between. The CDR3 loop spans 13 amino acids. Looked up from germline, CDR1 is LGHNT and CDR2 is FRNRAP. CDR3 DNA: TGTGCTAGTGGTTTGATAGGGGGGATCGAGCAGTTCTTC. Encoded protein: CASGLIGGIEQFF.

This chain connects TRBV2 to TRBJ1-3; possibly TRBD1 for D (6 bases). The CDR3 totals 16 residues. CDR1 and CDR2 (germline): SNHLY, FYNNEI. The ends were cut back, 4 bases at V and 0 bases at J, with 13 bases in the middle. The CDR3 DNA follows: TGTGCCAGCAGTGGACAGGAACAGAGCTCTGGAAACACCATATATTTT. Its protein product is CASSGQEQSSGNTIYF.

The chain uses TRBV19 and TRBJ2-2; D uncertain. CDR3 length: 13 amino acids. Deletions cut 11 bases from V and 2 bases from J, with 12 bases between. CDR1 and CDR2 from the germline V gene are LNHDA and SQIVND (reference sequence). This CDR3 is CAARGVNTGELFF. The CDR3 bases are TGTGCCGCCCGAGGAGTAAACACCGGGGAGCTGTTTTTT.